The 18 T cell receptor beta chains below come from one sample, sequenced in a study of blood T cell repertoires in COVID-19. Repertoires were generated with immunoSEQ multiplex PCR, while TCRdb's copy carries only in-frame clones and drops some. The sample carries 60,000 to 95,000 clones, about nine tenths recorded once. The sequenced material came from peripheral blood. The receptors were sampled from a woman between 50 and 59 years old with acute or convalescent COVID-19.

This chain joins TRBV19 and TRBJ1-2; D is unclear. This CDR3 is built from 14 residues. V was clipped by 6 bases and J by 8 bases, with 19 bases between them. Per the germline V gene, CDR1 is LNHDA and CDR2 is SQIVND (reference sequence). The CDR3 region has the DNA TGTGCCAGTAGCCCCCAGATCGACTACACCGGCTACACCTTC. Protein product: CASSPQIDYTGYTF.

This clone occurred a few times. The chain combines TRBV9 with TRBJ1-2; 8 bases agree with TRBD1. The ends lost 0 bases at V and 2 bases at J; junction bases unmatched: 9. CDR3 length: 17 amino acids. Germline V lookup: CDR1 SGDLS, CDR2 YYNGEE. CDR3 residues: CASSVVAQGQENYGYTF. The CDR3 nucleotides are TGTGCCAGCAGCGTAGTAGCTCAGGGACAGGAGAACTATGGCTACACCTTC. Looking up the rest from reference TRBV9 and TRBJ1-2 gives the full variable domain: DSGVTQTPKHLITATGQRVTLRCSPRSGDLSVYWYQQSLDQGLQFLIQYYNGEERAKGNILERFSAQQFPDLHSELNLSSLELGDSALYFCASSVVAQGQENYGYTFGSGTRLTVV.

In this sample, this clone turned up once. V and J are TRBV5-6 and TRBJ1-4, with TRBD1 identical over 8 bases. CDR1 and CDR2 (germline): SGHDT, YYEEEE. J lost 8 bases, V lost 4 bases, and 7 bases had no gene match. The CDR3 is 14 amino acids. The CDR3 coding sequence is TGTGCCAGCAGCCACAGGGGGATACGAGAAAAACTGTTTTTT. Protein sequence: CASSHRGIREKLFF.

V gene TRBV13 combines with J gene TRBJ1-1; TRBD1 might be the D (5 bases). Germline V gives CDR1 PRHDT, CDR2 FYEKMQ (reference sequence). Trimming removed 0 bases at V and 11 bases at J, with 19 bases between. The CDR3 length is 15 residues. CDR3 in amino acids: CASSLGEALGGVAFF. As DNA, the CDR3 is TGTGCCAGCAGCTTAGGCGAGGCCCTGGGGGGTGTCGCTTTCTTT. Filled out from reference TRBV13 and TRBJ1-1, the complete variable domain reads AAGVIQSPRHLIKEKRETATLKCYPIPRHDTVYWYQQGPGQDPQFLISFYEKMQSDKGSIPDRFSAQQFSDYHSELNMSSLELGDSALYFCASSLGEALGGVAFFGQGTRLTVV.

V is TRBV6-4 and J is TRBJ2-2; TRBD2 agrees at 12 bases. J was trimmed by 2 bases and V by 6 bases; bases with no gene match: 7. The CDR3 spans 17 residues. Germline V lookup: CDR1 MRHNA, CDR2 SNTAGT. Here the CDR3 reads CASSPASGGANTGELFF. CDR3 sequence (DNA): TGTGCCAGCAGCCCCGCTAGCGGGGGGGCTAACACCGGGGAGCTGTTTTTT.

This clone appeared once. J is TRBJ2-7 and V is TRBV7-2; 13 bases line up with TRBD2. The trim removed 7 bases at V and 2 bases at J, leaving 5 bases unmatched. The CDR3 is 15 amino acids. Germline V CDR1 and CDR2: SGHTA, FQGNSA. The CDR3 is CASTYGTSGAYEQYF. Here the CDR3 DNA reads TGTGCCAGCACCTACGGGACTAGCGGGGCCTACGAGCAGTACTTC. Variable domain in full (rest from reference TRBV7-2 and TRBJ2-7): GAGVSQSPSNKVTEKGKDVELRCDPISGHTALYWYRQSLGQGLEFLIYFQGNSAPDKSGLPSDRFSAERTGGSVSTLTIQRTQQEDSAVYLCASTYGTSGAYEQYFGPGTRLTVT.

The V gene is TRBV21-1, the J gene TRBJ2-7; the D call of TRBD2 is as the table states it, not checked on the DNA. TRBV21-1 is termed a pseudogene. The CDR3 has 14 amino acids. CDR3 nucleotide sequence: TGTGCCCCTCCCCTAAGCGGGGATTGGAACGAGCAGTACTTC. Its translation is CAPPLSGDWNEQYF.

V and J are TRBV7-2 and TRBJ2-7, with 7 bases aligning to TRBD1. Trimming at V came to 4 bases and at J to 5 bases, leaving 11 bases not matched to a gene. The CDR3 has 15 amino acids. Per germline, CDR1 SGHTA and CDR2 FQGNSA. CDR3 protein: CASSSTGLPLDEQYF. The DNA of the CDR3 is TGTGCCAGCAGCTCGACAGGGCTCCCCTTGGACGAGCAGTACTTC.

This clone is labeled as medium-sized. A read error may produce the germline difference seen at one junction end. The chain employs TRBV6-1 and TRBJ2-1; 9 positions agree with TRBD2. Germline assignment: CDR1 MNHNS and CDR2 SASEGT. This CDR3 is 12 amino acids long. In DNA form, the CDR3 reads TGTGCCAGCAGTGAAAAGGTAGCGGGAGAGATCTTC. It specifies CASSEKVAGEIF.

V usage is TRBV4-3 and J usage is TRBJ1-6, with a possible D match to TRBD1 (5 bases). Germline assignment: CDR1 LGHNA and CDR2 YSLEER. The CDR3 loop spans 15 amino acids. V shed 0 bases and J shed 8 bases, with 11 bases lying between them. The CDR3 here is CASSQDPGTYSPLHF. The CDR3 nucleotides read TGCGCCAGCAGCCAAGATCCAGGGACTTATTCACCCCTCCACTTT.

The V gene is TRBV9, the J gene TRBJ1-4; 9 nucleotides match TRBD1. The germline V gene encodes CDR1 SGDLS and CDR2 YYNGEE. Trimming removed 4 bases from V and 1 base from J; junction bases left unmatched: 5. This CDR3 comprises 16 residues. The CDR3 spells CASSRGQGKTNEKLFF. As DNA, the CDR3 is TGTGCCAGCAGCAGAGGACAGGGGAAAACTAATGAAAAACTGTTTTTT. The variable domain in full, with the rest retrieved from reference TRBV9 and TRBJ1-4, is DSGVTQTPKHLITATGQRVTLRCSPRSGDLSVYWYQQSLDQGLQFLIQYYNGEERAKGNILERFSAQQFPDLHSELNLSSLELGDSALYFCASSRGQGKTNEKLFFGSGTQLSVL.

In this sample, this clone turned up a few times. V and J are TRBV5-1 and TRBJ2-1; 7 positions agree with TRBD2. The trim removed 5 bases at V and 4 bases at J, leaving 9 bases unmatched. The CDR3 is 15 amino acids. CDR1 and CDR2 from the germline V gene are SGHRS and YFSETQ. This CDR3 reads CASSPGTTYYNEQFF. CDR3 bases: TGCGCCAGCAGTCCCGGGACTACCTATTACAATGAGCAGTTCTTC. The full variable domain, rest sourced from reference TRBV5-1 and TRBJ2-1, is KAGVTQTPRYLIKTRGQQVTLSCSPISGHRSVSWYQQTPGQGLQFLFEYFSETQRNKGNFPGRFSGRQFSNSRSEMNVSTLELGDSALYLCASSPGTTYYNEQFFGPGTRLTVL.

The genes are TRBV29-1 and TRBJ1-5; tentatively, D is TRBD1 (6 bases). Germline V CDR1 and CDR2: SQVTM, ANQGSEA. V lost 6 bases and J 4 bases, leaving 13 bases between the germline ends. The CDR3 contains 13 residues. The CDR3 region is CSVGGGGNQPQHF. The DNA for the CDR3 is TGCAGCGTGGGGGGAGGGGGAAATCAGCCCCAGCATTTT.

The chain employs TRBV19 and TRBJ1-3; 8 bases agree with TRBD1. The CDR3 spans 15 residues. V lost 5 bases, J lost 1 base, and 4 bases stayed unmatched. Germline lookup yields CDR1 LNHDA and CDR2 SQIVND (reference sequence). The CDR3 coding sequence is TGTGCCAGTAGTCGGACAGGGAGGTCTGGAAACACCATATATTTT. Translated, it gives CASSRTGRSGNTIYF.

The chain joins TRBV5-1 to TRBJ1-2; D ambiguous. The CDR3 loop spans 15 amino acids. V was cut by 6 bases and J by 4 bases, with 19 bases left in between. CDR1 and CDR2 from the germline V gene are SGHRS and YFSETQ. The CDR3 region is CASKHPSMGFYGYTF. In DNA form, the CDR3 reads TGCGCCAGCAAACATCCCAGTATGGGCTTCTATGGCTACACCTTC.

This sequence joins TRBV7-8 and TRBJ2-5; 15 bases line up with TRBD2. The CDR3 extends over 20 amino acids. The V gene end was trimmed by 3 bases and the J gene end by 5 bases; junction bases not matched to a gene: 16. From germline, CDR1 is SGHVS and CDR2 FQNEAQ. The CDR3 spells CASSFRGLAGGLPETETQYF. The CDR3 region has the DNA TGTGCCAGCAGCTTCAGGGGACTAGCGGGAGGCCTTCCCGAAACGGAGACCCAGTACTTC.

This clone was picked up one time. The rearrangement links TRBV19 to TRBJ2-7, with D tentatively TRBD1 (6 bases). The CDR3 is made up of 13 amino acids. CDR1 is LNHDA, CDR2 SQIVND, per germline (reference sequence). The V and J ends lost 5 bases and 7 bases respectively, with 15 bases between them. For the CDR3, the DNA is TGTGCCAGTAGTTTACACAGGGACGGGGAGCAGTACTTC. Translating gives CASSLHRDGEQYF.

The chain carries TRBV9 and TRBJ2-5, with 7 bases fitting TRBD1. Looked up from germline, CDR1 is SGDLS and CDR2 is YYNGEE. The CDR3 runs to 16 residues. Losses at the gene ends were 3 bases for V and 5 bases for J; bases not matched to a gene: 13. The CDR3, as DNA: TGTGCCAGCAGCGAGGGGGCCGGTCGGCCGTGGGAGACCCAGTACTTC. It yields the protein CASSEGAGRPWETQYF.